The source of this TCR beta chain is a study of T-cell reconstitution after alpha-beta-depleted transplantation in children. V lost 6 bases and J 0 bases, leaving 3 bases between the germline ends. The germline V gene encodes CDR1 MNHEY and CDR2 SVGAGI. The CDR3 length is 13 residues. This clonotype was picked up many times. Unique molecular identifiers were incorporated into the prepared TCRbeta library. TCRdb reprocessed the PCR reads with MiXCR, giving one entry per CDR3 protein. The table has roughly 590,000 distinct CDR3 sequences, approximately 15% seen once. The V call is TRBV6-5, the J call TRBJ2-6; unclear D gene. This TCR was recovered from a human donor who donated a stem cell graft to a child with acute myeloid leukemia. Here the sequenced sample was PBMCs from the stem cell graft donor, taken from the stem cell graft. CDR3 nucleotides: TGTGCCAGCAGCAACTCTGGGGCCAACGTCCTGACTTTC. It encodes CASSNSGANVLTF.